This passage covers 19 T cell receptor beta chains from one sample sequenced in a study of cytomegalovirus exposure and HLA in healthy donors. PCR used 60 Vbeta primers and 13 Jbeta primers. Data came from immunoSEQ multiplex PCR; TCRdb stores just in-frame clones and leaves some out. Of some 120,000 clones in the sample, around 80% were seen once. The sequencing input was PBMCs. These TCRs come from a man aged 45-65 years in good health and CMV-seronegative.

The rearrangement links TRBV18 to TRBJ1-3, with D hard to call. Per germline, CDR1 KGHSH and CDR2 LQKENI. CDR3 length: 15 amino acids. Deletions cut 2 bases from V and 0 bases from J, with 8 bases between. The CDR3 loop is CASSPVFSSGNTIYF. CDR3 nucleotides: TGTGCCAGCTCACCAGTCTTCAGCTCTGGAAACACCATATATTTT.

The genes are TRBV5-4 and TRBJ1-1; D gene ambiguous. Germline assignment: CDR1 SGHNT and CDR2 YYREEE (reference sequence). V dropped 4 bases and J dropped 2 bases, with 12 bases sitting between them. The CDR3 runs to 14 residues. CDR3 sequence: CASSRPGENTEAFF. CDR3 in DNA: TGTGCCAGCAGCCGACCGGGAGAAAACACTGAAGCTTTCTTT.

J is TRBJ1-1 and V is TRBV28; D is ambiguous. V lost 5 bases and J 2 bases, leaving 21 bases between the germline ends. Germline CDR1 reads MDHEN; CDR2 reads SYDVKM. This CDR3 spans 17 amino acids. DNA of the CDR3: TGTGCCAGCAGTCTAACCGCTCGTCCCTCATTCAACACTGAAGCTTTCTTT. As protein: CASSLTARPSFNTEAFF.

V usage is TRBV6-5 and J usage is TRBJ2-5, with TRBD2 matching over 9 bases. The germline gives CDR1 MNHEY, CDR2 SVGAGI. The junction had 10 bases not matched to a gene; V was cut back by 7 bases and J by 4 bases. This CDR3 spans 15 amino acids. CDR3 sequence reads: CASIGAGGAGETQYF. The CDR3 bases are TGTGCCAGCATCGGGGCGGGGGGGGCCGGAGAGACCCAGTACTTC.

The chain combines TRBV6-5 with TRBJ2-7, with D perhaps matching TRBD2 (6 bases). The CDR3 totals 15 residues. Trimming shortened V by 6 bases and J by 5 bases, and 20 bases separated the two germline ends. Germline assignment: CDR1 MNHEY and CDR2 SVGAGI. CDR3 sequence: CASSPQLAGDNEQYF. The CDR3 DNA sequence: TGTGCCAGCAGCCCCCAACTAGCAGGAGACAACGAGCAGTACTTC.

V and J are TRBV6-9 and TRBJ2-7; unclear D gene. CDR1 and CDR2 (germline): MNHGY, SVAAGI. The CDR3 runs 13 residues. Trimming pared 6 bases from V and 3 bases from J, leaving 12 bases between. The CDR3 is CASRKHPLYEQYF. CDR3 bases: TGTGCCAGCAGGAAACACCCTCTCTACGAGCAGTACTTC.

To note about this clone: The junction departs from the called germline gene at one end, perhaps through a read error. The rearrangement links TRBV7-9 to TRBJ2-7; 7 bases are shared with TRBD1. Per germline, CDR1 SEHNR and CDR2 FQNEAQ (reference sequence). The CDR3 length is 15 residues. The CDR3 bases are TGTACCAGCAGGGACGATCGGGACAGCTCCTACGAGCAGTACTTC. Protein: CTSRDDRDSSYEQYF.

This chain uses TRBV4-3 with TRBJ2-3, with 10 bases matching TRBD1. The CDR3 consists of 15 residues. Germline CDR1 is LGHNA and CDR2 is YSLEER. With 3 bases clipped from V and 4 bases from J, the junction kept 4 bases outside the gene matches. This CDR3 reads CASSQRDRGADTQYF. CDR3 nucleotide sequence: TGCGCCAGCAGCCAGAGGGACAGGGGAGCAGATACGCAGTATTTT.

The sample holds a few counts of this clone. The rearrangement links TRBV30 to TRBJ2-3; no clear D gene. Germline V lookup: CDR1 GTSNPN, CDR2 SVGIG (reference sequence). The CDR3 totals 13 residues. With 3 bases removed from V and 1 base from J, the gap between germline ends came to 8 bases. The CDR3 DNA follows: TGTGCCTGGAGGATGGCCCGCACAGATACGCAGTATTTT. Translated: CAWRMARTDTQYF.

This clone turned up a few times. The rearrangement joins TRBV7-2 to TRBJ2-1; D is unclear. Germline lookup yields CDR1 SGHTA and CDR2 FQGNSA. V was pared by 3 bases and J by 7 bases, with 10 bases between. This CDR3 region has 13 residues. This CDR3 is CASSLQGVNEQFF. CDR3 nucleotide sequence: TGTGCCAGCAGCTTGCAAGGAGTAAATGAGCAGTTCTTC.

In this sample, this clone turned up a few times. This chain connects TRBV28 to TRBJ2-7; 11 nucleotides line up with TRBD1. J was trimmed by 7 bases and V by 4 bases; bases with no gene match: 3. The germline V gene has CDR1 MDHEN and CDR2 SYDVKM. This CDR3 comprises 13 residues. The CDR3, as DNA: TGTGCCAGCAGTTGGGACAGGGGGGGGGAGCAGTACTTC. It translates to CASSWDRGGEQYF.

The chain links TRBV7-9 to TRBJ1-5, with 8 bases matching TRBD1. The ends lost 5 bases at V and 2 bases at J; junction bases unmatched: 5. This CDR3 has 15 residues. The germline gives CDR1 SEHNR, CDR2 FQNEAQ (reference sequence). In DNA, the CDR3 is TGTGCCAGCAGCCGGGGACAGGCGGGCAATCAGCCCCAGCATTTT. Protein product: CASSRGQAGNQPQHF.

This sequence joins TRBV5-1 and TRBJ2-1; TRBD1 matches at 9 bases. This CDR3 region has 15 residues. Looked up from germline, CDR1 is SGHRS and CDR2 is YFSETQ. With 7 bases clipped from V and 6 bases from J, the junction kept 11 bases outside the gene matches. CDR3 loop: CASGPRDRVVNEQFF. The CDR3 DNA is TGCGCCAGCGGGCCCCGGGACAGGGTCGTCAATGAGCAGTTCTTC.

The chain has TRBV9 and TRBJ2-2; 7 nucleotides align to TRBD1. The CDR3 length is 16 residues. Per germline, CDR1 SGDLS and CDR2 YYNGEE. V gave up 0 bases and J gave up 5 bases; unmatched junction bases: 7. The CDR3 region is CASSVEGGRRTGELFF. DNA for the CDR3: TGTGCCAGCAGCGTAGAAGGGGGCCGTAGGACCGGGGAGCTGTTTTTT.

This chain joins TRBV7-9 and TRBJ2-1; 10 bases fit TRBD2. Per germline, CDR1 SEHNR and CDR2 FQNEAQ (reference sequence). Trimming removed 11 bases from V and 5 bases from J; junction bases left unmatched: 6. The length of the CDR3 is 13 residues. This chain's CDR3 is CAASGSSHNEQFF. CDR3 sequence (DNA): TGTGCCGCTAGCGGGAGTTCCCACAATGAGCAGTTCTTC. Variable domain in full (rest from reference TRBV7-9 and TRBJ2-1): DTGVSQNPRHKITKRGQNVTFRCDPISEHNRLYWYRQTLGQGPEFLTYFQNEAQLEKSRLLSDRFSAERPKGSFSTLEIQRTEQGDSAMYLCAASGSSHNEQFFGPGTRLTVL.

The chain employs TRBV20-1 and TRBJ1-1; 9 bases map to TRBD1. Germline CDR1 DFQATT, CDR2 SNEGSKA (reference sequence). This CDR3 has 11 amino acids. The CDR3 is CDGTGKAEAFF. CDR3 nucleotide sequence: TGCGACGGGACAGGGAAGGCTGAAGCTTTCTTT.

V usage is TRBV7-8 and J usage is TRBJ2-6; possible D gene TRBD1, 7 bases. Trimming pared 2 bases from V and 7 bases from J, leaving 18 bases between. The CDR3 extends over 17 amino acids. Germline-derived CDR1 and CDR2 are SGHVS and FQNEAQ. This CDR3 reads CASSLQGGLPTANVLTF. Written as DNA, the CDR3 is TGTGCCAGCAGCTTACAGGGGGGCCTCCCTACTGCCAACGTCCTGACTTTC.

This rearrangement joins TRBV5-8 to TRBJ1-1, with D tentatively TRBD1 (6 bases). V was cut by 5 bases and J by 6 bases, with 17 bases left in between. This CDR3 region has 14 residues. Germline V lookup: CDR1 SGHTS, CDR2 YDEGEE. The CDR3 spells CASSYLQGFAEAFF. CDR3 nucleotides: TGTGCCAGCAGTTATCTACAGGGATTCGCTGAAGCTTTCTTT.

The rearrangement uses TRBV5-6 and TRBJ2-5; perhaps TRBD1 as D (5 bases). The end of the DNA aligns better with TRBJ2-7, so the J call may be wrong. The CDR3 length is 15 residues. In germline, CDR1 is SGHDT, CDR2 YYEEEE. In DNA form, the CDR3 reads TGTGCCAGCAGCTTCCGCAGGGTCACTACCTACGAGCAGTACTTC. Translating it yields CASSFRRVTTYEQYF.